Listed below are T cell receptor beta chains from one sample, sequenced in a study of response to subunit inactivated influenza vaccine. One entry per CDR3 protein results from TCRdb running MiXCR on the RT-PCR reads. The data show around 580,000 distinct CDR3 sequences, over 9.5% seen once. The sample here was PBMCs from blood, taken on the day of vaccination. These receptors all stem from a man aged 50-59 years who received an inactivated influenza vaccine. The CDR3 runs from the conserved cysteine through the conserved F or W. The order of the fields is CDR3 DNA, CDR3 protein, D gene, clone size, V gene, J gene. A D gene is named only where the DNA matches it firmly. Clone size appears in some rows only: once, few, many, or a class for an expanded clone.

CDR3nt: TGCGCCAGCAGCCAAGACCTCCGGGGCCCGAACACCGGGGAGCTGTTTTTT; CDR3aa: CASSQDLRGPNTGELFF; d_gene: .; abundance: many; v_gene: TRBV4-3; j_gene: TRBJ2-2
CDR3nt: TGTGCCAGCAGCTCACAAAGCGGGACAGGGTACAATGAGCAGTTCTTC; CDR3aa: CASSSQSGTGYNEQFF; d_gene: TRBD1; abundance: few; v_gene: TRBV11-2; j_gene: TRBJ2-1
CDR3nt: TGTGCCAGCAGCTTAGGGAAGGGTGGTGTTTACGAGCAGTACTTC; CDR3aa: CASSLGKGGVYEQYF; d_gene: .; abundance: many; v_gene: TRBV7-2; j_gene: TRBJ2-7
CDR3nt: TGTGCCAGCAGTTTAGGCGGTGGACTTGAAGCTTTCTTT; CDR3aa: CASSLGGGLEAFF; d_gene: .; abundance: many; v_gene: TRBV12-3/TRBV12-4; j_gene: TRBJ1-1
CDR3nt: TGTGCCAGCAGTCGCAACAGGGTATCCACCGGGGAGCTGTTTTTT; CDR3aa: CASSRNRVSTGELFF; d_gene: .; abundance: .; v_gene: TRBV6-1; j_gene: TRBJ2-2
CDR3nt: TGTGCCAGCAGTGGTCTCCTAGCGGGTAGTTACAATGAGCAGTTCTTC; CDR3aa: CASSGLLAGSYNEQFF; d_gene: TRBD2; abundance: few; v_gene: TRBV28; j_gene: TRBJ2-1
CDR3nt: TGCAGTGCGCGTCGCGGGAGGGCCGGTGAGACCCAGTACTTC; CDR3aa: CSARRGRAGETQYF; d_gene: TRBD2; abundance: once; v_gene: TRBV20-1; j_gene: TRBJ2-5
CDR3nt: TGTGCCAGCGGGGGAAGTAAACTGTTTTTT; CDR3aa: CASGGSKLFF; d_gene: .; abundance: .; v_gene: TRBV25-1; j_gene: TRBJ1-4
CDR3nt: TGTGCCAGCAGACAAGCGGGGCAAACGAACACCGGGGAGCTGTTTTTT; CDR3aa: CASRQAGQTNTGELFF; d_gene: TRBD2; abundance: .; v_gene: TRBV3-1; j_gene: TRBJ2-2
CDR3nt: TGCAGTGCTAGCCAGGGGCGGGGGGGTACGCAGTATTTT; CDR3aa: CSASQGRGGTQYF; d_gene: TRBD2; abundance: few; v_gene: TRBV20-1; j_gene: TRBJ2-3
CDR3nt: TGTGCCAGCAGCTCCCCAGAAGGGGTCAATGAGCAGTTCTTC; CDR3aa: CASSSPEGVNEQFF; d_gene: .; abundance: .; v_gene: TRBV7-2; j_gene: TRBJ2-1
CDR3nt: TGTGCCAGCAGCCCGGTGGGAGTCCCTAACTATGGCTACACCTTC; CDR3aa: CASSPVGVPNYGYTF; d_gene: .; abundance: few; v_gene: TRBV5-5; j_gene: TRBJ1-2
CDR3nt: TGTGCCAGCGGGGACAGGGCTATTGGCTACACCTTC; CDR3aa: CASGDRAIGYTF; d_gene: TRBD1; abundance: .; v_gene: TRBV6-5; j_gene: TRBJ1-2
CDR3nt: TGTGCCAGCAGTTACTCGGTGGAGGGAGGCCACGAGCAGTACTTC; CDR3aa: CASSYSVEGGHEQYF; d_gene: .; abundance: few; v_gene: TRBV6-2/TRBV6-3; j_gene: TRBJ2-7
CDR3nt: TGCAGTGCTAGAGCGCCCGGGGTCTCCTACAATGAGCAGTTCTTC; CDR3aa: CSARAPGVSYNEQFF; d_gene: .; abundance: .; v_gene: TRBV20-1; j_gene: TRBJ2-1
CDR3nt: TGTGCCAGCAGTCAGCGATTGGCAACTAATGAAAAACTGTTTTTT; CDR3aa: CASSQRLATNEKLFF; d_gene: .; abundance: many; v_gene: TRBV12-3/TRBV12-4; j_gene: TRBJ1-4
CDR3nt: TGTGCCAGCTCACCACTTCGACAGGTTCCTCAAGGGGAGCAGTACTTC; CDR3aa: CASSPLRQVPQGEQYF; d_gene: .; abundance: .; v_gene: TRBV18; j_gene: TRBJ2-7
CDR3nt: TGTGCTAGTGGGCCAGACCAAGAGACCCAGTACTTC; CDR3aa: CASGPDQETQYF; d_gene: .; abundance: few; v_gene: TRBV12-5; j_gene: TRBJ2-5
CDR3nt: TGCAGCGTCCGGACTGCCACGGACTACGAGCAGTACTTC; CDR3aa: CSVRTATDYEQYF; d_gene: .; abundance: few; v_gene: TRBV29-1; j_gene: TRBJ2-7
CDR3nt: TGCGCCAGCAGCCCCGGACAGTCCAGGGATACGCAGTATTTT; CDR3aa: CASSPGQSRDTQYF; d_gene: .; abundance: few; v_gene: TRBV4-3; j_gene: TRBJ2-3
CDR3nt: TGTGCCAGCAGCAGTGACCTCACAGACACCCACCAAGAGACCCAGTACTTC; CDR3aa: CASSSDLTDTHQETQYF; d_gene: .; abundance: .; v_gene: TRBV7-8; j_gene: TRBJ2-5
CDR3nt: TGCAGTGCTAGAGAGCATAAGACAGGGGTCTATGGCTACACCTTC; CDR3aa: CSAREHKTGVYGYTF; d_gene: TRBD1; abundance: few; v_gene: TRBV20-1; j_gene: TRBJ1-2
CDR3nt: TGCGCCAGCAGCTTGTCCAGGGATAACTATGGCTACACCTTC; CDR3aa: CASSLSRDNYGYTF; d_gene: .; abundance: .; v_gene: TRBV5-1; j_gene: TRBJ1-2
CDR3nt: TGCGCCAGCAGCCAAGCGACTATCATGTACACCGGGGAGCTGTTTTTT; CDR3aa: CASSQATIMYTGELFF; d_gene: .; abundance: .; v_gene: TRBV4-3; j_gene: TRBJ2-2
CDR3nt: TGTGCCAGCAGTTTATTCGCCTTAGCGAACACCGGGGAGCTGTTTTTT; CDR3aa: CASSLFALANTGELFF; d_gene: .; abundance: .; v_gene: TRBV27; j_gene: TRBJ2-2
CDR3nt: TGTGCCAGTAGTCCCACGTTTCAAGAGACCCAGTACTTC; CDR3aa: CASSPTFQETQYF; d_gene: .; abundance: many; v_gene: TRBV18; j_gene: TRBJ2-5
CDR3nt: TGTGCCAGCAGTAATACGGAGACCCAGTACTTC; CDR3aa: CASSNTETQYF; d_gene: .; abundance: many; v_gene: TRBV12-3/TRBV12-4; j_gene: TRBJ2-5
CDR3nt: TGTGCCAGCAGCTTAGACCGGGACAGGGCCATCTACGAGCAGTACTTC; CDR3aa: CASSLDRDRAIYEQYF; d_gene: TRBD1; abundance: many; v_gene: TRBV7-9; j_gene: TRBJ2-7
CDR3nt: TGTGCCAGCAGCCAACCTGCACCGGGACTAGCGGGAATAAGGGCCAACGTCCTGACTTTC; CDR3aa: CASSQPAPGLAGIRANVLTF; d_gene: TRBD2; abundance: few; v_gene: TRBV7-6; j_gene: TRBJ2-6